This T cell receptor (beta chain) was recorded in a study of technical replicates of blood from a handful of donors. TCRdb's copy holds only in-frame clones and misses some; the assay was immunoSEQ multiplex PCR. Among about 69,000 clones listed, over 80% were seen once. CDR3 length: 16 residues. Trimming shortened V by 5 bases and J by 5 bases, and 18 bases separated the two germline ends. Germline V lookup: CDR1 SGHVS, CDR2 FQNEAQ. This sequence originates from a human donor in good health. Some clones in this sample may be carry-over from other donors' samples. This chain links TRBV7-8 with TRBJ2-2, with D perhaps TRBD1 (5 bases). The sequencing sample was made of PBMCs. CDR3 loop: CASSQRTGPGTGELFF. The CDR3, as DNA: TGTGCCAGCAGCCAAAGAACCGGGCCAGGGACCGGGGAGCTGTTTTTT.